The rows below give T cell receptor beta chains drawn from one sample of a study of blood T cell repertoires in COVID-19. TCRdb's copy holds only in-frame clones and misses some; the assay was immunoSEQ multiplex PCR. The top ten clones hold less than 8% of a sample with about 110,000 clones, 82% of them seen once. Sequencing was carried out using peripheral blood. Source of these receptors: an older man with acute or convalescent COVID-19. The CDR3 runs from the conserved cysteine through the conserved F or W. A D gene is named only where the DNA matches it firmly. A row's size may be missing; if present it is once, few, many or a size class.

>TRBD1|TRBV5-1|.|TRBJ2-2
TGCGCCAGCAGCCCACACGGGGACAGCAACACCGGGGAGCTGTTTTTT
CASSPHGDSNTGELFF
>TRBD2|TRBV5-6|.|TRBJ2-7
TGTGCCAGCAGCTTGATCGGGACTAGCACTCACGAGCAGTACTTC
CASSLIGTSTHEQYF
>.|TRBV5-1|.|TRBJ2-2
TGCGCCAGCAGCTTGTTAGGGGATGGCACCGGGGAGCTGTTTTTT
CASSLLGDGTGELFF
>TRBD1|TRBV11-2|.|TRBJ1-4
TGTGCCAGCAGCCGACGACAGGGGGCGGGTGAAAAACTGTTTTTT
CASSRRQGAGEKLFF
>.|TRBV3-1/TRBV3-2|few|TRBJ1-5
TGTGCCAGCAGCGCAGGGACTAATAGCAATCAGCCCCAGCATTTT
CASSAGTNSNQPQHF
>.|TRBV29-1|.|TRBJ1-3
TGCAGCGTTGAGTCTTCTGGAAACACCATATATTTT
CSVESSGNTIYF
>TRBD2|TRBV30|few|TRBJ2-2
TGTGCCTGGAGTGTTCTGCGGGGGGCCACCGGGGAGCTGTTTTTT
CAWSVLRGATGELFF
>.|TRBV11-1|.|TRBJ1-1
TGTGCCAGCAGCTTAGCGGAGATCACTGAAGCTTTCTTT
CASSLAEITEAFF
>.|TRBV9|.|TRBJ2-2
TGTGCCAGCAGCGAAACAGGGTACACCGGGGAGCTGTTTTTT
CASSETGYTGELFF
>TRBD1|TRBV18|.|TRBJ2-2
TGTGCCAGCTCACCTCAGGGGACAGCGAACACCGGGGAGCTGTTTTTT
CASSPQGTANTGELFF
>.|TRBV28|.|TRBJ2-1
TGTGCCAGCAGTTTGACGACGGGGAAATTCTTC
CASSLTTGKFF
>TRBD2|TRBV5-1|.|TRBJ2-3
TGCGCCAGCAGCTTGGAGGCTAGCGGTGACACAGATACGCAGTATTTT
CASSLEASGDTDTQYF
>.|TRBV5-1|.|TRBJ1-3
TGCGCCAGCAGCGGAACAGACTCTGGAAACACCATATATTTT
CASSGTDSGNTIYF
>TRBD2|TRBV5-1|.|TRBJ2-5
TGCGCCAGCAGCTTGGCCGGGAGGATCCAGGGAGAGACCCAGTACTTC
CASSLAGRIQGETQYF
>.|TRBV29-1|.|TRBJ2-6
TGCAGCGTTTACCCGGCGGGTGCCGGGGCCAACGTCCTGACTTTC
CSVYPAGAGANVLTF
>.|TRBV6-5|.|TRBJ2-3
TGTGCCAGCAGGGGAGCCACAGATACGCAGTATTTT
CASRGATDTQYF
>TRBD1|TRBV9|.|TRBJ1-5
TGTGCCAGCAGCGCAGGGACAGGGGGTTTTGATCAGCCCCAGCATTTT
CASSAGTGGFDQPQHF
>.|TRBV7-5|.|TRBJ2-5
TGTGTCAGAGGGGAGATTCAAGAGACCCAGTACTTC
CVRGEIQETQYF